Listed below are T cell receptor beta chains from one sample, sequenced in a study of blood T cell repertoires in COVID-19. Clones were read by immunoSEQ multiplex PCR, and TCRdb kept only the in-frame ones, dropping some. This table holds about 25,000 clones, about 89% found once. The sequencing input was peripheral blood. The receptors derive from a man between 65 and 80 years old with COVID-19, enrolled during active disease. Each CDR3 is given with its conserved first and last residue. D genes are given only for firm matches. Clone sizes are given selectively: once, few, many, or a class where the clone is expanded.

clone_size	cdr3_length	v_call	j_call	d_call	cdr3_aa	cdr3_nt
-	14	TRBV2	TRBJ2-1	TRBD1	CASSDTGASNEQFF	TGTGCCAGCAGTGATACAGGGGCTAGCAATGAGCAGTTCTTC
-	15	TRBV28	TRBJ2-7	-	CASSPSGTSTYEQYF	TGTGCCAGCAGTCCAAGCGGAACCTCAACCTACGAGCAGTACTTC
-	15	TRBV7-9	TRBJ2-6	-	CASSRRGSGANVLTF	TGTGCCAGCAGCCGACGAGGGTCCGGGGCCAACGTCCTGACTTTC
few	14	TRBV27	TRBJ2-7	TRBD1	CASSFDRGALEQYF	TGTGCCAGCAGTTTCGACAGGGGAGCCCTGGAGCAGTACTTC
-	15	TRBV10-3	TRBJ2-1	-	CAISEGRGPYNEQFF	TGTGCCATCAGTGAAGGGCGGGGACCCTACAATGAGCAGTTCTTC
-	14	TRBV2	TRBJ2-3	-	CASRSIAGTDTQYF	TGTGCCAGCAGATCAATAGCGGGCACAGATACGCAGTATTTT
medium-sized	17	TRBV19	TRBJ2-3	TRBD1	CASRSGDRGSSTDTQYF	TGTGCCAGTAGGTCCGGGGACAGGGGCTCTAGCACAGATACGCAGTATTTT
few	13	TRBV6-1	TRBJ2-1	-	CASSEAQDNEQFF	TGTGCCAGCAGTGAAGCACAGGACAATGAGCAGTTCTTC
-	12	TRBV18	TRBJ1-6	-	CASSPSNSPLHF	TGTGCCAGCTCACCGTCGAATTCACCCCTCCACTTT
few	18	TRBV3-1/TRBV3-2	TRBJ2-5	TRBD2	CASSQETRTSGYQETQYF	TGTGCCAGCAGCCAAGAGACTAGGACTAGCGGGTACCAAGAGACCCAGTACTTC
few	16	TRBV7-2	TRBJ1-2	-	CASSKAGAQSGYGYTF	TGTGCCAGCAGCAAGGCGGGGGCGCAGAGTGGGTATGGCTACACCTTC
-	17	TRBV19	TRBJ2-3	-	CASSIRSLGLGTDTQYF	TGTGCCAGTAGTATAAGGAGCCTCGGTCTTGGGACAGATACGCAGTATTTT
-	15	TRBV12-5	TRBJ2-3	-	CASGLAGGSADTQYF	TGTGCTAGTGGTTTGGCCGGGGGAAGCGCAGATACGCAGTATTTT
-	15	TRBV2	TRBJ2-7	TRBD2	CASSEASVGATSGYF	TGTGCCAGCAGTGAAGCGTCCGTGGGAGCCACTAGCGGGTACTTC
once	17	TRBV27	TRBJ1-1	TRBD1	CASGAYKTRGRDTEAFF	TGTGCCAGCGGAGCATATAAGACCAGGGGGCGGGACACTGAAGCTTTCTTT
-	14	TRBV27	TRBJ1-5	TRBD1	CASSSQGAGQPQHF	TGTGCCAGCAGTTCACAGGGGGCAGGTCAGCCCCAGCATTTT
-	14	TRBV27	TRBJ1-2	TRBD1	CASSFGGQGDGYTF	TGTGCCAGCAGTTTTGGGGGACAGGGGGATGGCTACACCTTC
-	14	TRBV7-9	TRBJ2-3	TRBD1	CASSFGQDADTQYF	TGTGCCAGCAGCTTTGGACAGGACGCAGATACGCAGTATTTT